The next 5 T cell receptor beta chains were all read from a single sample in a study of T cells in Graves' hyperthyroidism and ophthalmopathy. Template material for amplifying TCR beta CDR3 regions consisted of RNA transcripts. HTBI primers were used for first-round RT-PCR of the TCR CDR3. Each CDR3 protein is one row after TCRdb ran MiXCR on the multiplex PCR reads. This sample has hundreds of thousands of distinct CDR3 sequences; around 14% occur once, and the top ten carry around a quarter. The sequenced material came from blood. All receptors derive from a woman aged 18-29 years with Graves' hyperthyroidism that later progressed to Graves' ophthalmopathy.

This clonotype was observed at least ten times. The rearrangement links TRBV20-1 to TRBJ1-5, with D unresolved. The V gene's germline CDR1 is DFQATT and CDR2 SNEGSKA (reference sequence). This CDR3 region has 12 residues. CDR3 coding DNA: TGCAGCGGGCTTTTGGGCAATCAGCCCCAGCATTTT. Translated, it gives CSGLLGNQPQHF.

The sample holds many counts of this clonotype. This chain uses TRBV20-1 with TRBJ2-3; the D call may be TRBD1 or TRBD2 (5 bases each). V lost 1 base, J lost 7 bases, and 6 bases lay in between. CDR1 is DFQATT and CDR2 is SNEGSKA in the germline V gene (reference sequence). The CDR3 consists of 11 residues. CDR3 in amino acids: CSARGGNTQYF. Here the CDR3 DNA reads TGCAGTGCTAGAGGGGGGAATACGCAGTATTTT.

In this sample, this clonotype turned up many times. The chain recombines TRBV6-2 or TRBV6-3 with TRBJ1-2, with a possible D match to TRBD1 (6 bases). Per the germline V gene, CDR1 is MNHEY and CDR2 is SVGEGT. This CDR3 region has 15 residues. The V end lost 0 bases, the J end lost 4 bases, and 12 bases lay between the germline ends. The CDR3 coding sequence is TGTGCCAGCAGTTACTCCTCGGCAGGGGCCTATGGCTACACCTTC. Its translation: CASSYSSAGAYGYTF.

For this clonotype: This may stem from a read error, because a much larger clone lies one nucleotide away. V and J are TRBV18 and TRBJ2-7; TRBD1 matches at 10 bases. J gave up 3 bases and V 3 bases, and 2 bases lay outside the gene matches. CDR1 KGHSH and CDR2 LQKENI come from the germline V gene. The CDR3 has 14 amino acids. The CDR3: CASSPDRGSYEQYF. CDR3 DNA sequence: TGTGCCAGCTCACCGGACAGGGGGAGCTACGAGCAGTACTTC. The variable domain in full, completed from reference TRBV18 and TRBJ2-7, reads NAGVMQNPRHLVRRRGQEARLRCSPMKGHSHVYWYRQLPEEGLKFMVYLQKENIIDESGMPKERFSAEFPKEGPSILRIQQVVRGDSAAYFCASSPDRGSYEQYFGPGTRLTVT.

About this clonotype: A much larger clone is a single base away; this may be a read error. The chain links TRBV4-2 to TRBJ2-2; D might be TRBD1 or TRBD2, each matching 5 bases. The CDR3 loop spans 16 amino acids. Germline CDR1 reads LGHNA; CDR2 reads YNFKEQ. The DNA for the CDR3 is TGTGCCGGCAGCCAAGATGGGCCGGGACACACCGGGGAGCTGTTTTTT. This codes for CAGSQDGPGHTGELFF.